This entry lists 9 T cell receptor beta chains sequenced from one sample in a study of blood T cell repertoires in COVID-19. The assay was immunoSEQ multiplex PCR, and TCRdb's table has in-frame clones only and misses some. The sample consists of roughly 180,000 clones, roughly 81% of them appearing once. The sequenced material came from peripheral blood. These receptors were taken from a woman older than 75 with COVID-19, enrolled during active disease.

CDR3 DNA: TGTGCCAGCTTCCCTCGACGCGGAGAGACCCAGTACTTC. It specifies CASFPRRGETQYF. The rearrangement joins TRBV6-6 to TRBJ2-5, with no clear D. Germline lookup yields CDR1 MNHNY and CDR2 SVGAGI (reference sequence). Trimming left V 8 bases short and J 4 bases short, with 14 bases between. This CDR3 region has 13 residues.

The chain recombines TRBV5-8 with TRBJ2-5; D not certain. Germline V gene data show CDR1 as SGHTS and CDR2 as YDEGEE. This CDR3 comprises 14 residues. The V end was cut by 0 bases, the J end by 4 bases, with 10 bases between. As DNA, the CDR3 is TGTGCCAGCAGCTTGGCCGGTCGCGGAGAGACCCAGTACTTC. Its protein is CASSLAGRGETQYF.

The chain couples TRBV6-6 to TRBJ1-5, with D perhaps TRBD1 (5 bases). The V gene lost 3 bases and the J gene lost 0 bases, with 9 bases spanning the gap. CDR3 length: 15 residues. In germline, CDR1 is MNHNY, CDR2 SVGAGI (reference sequence). CDR3 in amino acids: CASSYTGYSNQPQHF. The CDR3 region has the DNA TGTGCCAGCAGTTATACAGGTTATAGCAATCAGCCCCAGCATTTT.

The CDR3 reads CASSYESYEQYF. The DNA of the CDR3 is TGTGCCAGCAGTTACGAGTCCTACGAGCAGTACTTC. The chain employs TRBV6-2 or TRBV6-3 and TRBJ2-7; D is undetermined. V lost 2 bases and J 1 base, leaving 3 bases between the germline ends. In germline, CDR1 is MNHEY, CDR2 SVGEGT. This CDR3 is 12 amino acids long.

This chain uses TRBV5-1 with TRBJ1-1; D gene ambiguous. The germline V gene has CDR1 SGHRS and CDR2 YFSETQ. With 5 bases removed from V and 2 bases from J, the gap between germline ends came to 13 bases. The CDR3 runs to 14 residues. Here the CDR3 reads CASRMDGGNTEAFF. In DNA, the CDR3 is TGCGCCAGCAGGATGGATGGAGGTAACACTGAAGCTTTCTTT.

This clone has just a few counts. The chain recombines TRBV6-4 with TRBJ1-1, with a tentative D call TRBD1 (5 bases). Per germline, CDR1 MRHNA and CDR2 SNTAGT. Trimming shortened V by 5 bases and J by 2 bases, and 9 bases separated the two germline ends. This CDR3 region has 13 residues. The CDR3 DNA is TGTGCCAGCAGTAGACAGACAAACACTGAAGCTTTCTTT. Protein: CASSRQTNTEAFF.

The rearrangement uses TRBV20-1 and TRBJ2-7; 8 positions agree with TRBD2. The CDR3 is made up of 15 amino acids. From germline, CDR1 is DFQATT and CDR2 SNEGSKA (reference sequence). The V and J ends lost 3 bases and 3 bases, in that order; junction bases with no gene match: 10. The CDR3, as DNA: TGCAGTGCTAGTCGTATAGCGGGAAACGACTACGAGCAGTACTTC. Amino acids: CSASRIAGNDYEQYF.

The chain's CDR3 is CASSLPRDTDTQYF. The CDR3 DNA reads as TGTGCCAGCAGCTTACCGCGGGACACAGATACGCAGTATTTT. This rearrangement joins TRBV7-6 to TRBJ2-3; D possibly corresponds to TRBD2 (6 bases). Germline V gene sequence: CDR1 SGHVS, CDR2 FNYEAQ. V was shortened by 2 bases and J by 2 bases, with 8 bases between the two germline ends. The CDR3 is made up of 14 amino acids.

This chain links TRBV6-2 or TRBV6-3 with TRBJ2-7; D is perhaps TRBD1 (6 bases). Trimming pared 5 bases from V and 3 bases from J, leaving 14 bases between. There are 14 residues in the CDR3. The germline gives CDR1 MNHEY, CDR2 SVGEGT. DNA of the CDR3: TGTGCCAGCAGTCCCGGGGACAAATTCTACGAGCAGTACTTC. Translated, it gives CASSPGDKFYEQYF.